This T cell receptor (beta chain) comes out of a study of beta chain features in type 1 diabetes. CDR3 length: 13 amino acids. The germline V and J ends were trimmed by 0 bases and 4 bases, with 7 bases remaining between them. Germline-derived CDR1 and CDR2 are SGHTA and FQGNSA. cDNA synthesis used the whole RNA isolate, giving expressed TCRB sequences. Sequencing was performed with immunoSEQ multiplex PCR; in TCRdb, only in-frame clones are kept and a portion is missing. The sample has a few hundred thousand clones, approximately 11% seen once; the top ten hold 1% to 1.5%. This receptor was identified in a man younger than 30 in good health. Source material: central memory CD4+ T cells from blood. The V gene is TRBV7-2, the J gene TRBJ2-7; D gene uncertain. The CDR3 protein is CASSLAHIYEQYF. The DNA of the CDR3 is TGTGCCAGCAGCTTAGCTCATATTTACGAGCAGTACTTC.